Presented here are 3 T cell receptor beta chains from one specimen sequenced in a study of blood T cell repertoires in COVID-19. Clones were sequenced by immunoSEQ multiplex PCR, and TCRdb holds only the in-frame ones, with some missing. The sample contains about 100,000 clones, about 88% of which appear only once. Input material: peripheral blood. Receptor source: a man aged 50 or older with active or convalescent COVID-19.

This sequence joins TRBV15 and TRBJ1-2; 10 bases are a match to TRBD1. The CDR3 sequence is 14 residues long. Looked up from germline, CDR1 is LNHNV and CDR2 is YYDKDF (reference sequence). J lost 6 bases, V lost 0 bases, and 1 base had no gene match. CDR3 protein: CATSRDGQGDGYTF. The CDR3, as DNA: TGTGCCACCAGCAGAGATGGACAGGGGGATGGCTACACCTTC.

J is TRBJ2-7 and V is TRBV6-2 or TRBV6-3, with 10 bases fitting TRBD2. Germline V gives CDR1 MNHEY, CDR2 SVGEGT. V was clipped by 4 bases and J by 1 base; unmatched bases: 4. The CDR3 runs 15 residues. CDR3 nucleotides: TGTGCCAGCAGTTGGGGACTAGCGAGGTCCTACGAGCAGTACTTC. It is translated as CASSWGLARSYEQYF.

The chain links TRBV10-3 to TRBJ1-5, with a possible D match to TRBD1 (5 bases). V lost 3 bases to trimming and J lost 4 bases, with 13 bases between them. This CDR3 contains 15 residues. From germline, CDR1 is ENHRY and CDR2 SYGVKD. DNA of the CDR3: TGTGCCATCAGTGATATTCAGGGTCGGAATCAGCCCCAGCATTTT. Protein product: CAISDIQGRNQPQHF.